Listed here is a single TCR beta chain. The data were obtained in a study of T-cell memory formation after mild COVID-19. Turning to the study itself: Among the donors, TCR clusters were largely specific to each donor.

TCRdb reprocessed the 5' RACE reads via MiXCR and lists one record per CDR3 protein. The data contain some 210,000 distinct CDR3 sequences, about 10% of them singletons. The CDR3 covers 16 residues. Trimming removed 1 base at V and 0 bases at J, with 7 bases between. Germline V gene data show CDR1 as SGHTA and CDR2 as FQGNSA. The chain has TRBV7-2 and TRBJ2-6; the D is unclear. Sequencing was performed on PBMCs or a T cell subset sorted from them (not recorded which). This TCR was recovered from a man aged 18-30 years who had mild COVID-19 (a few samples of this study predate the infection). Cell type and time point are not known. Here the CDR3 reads CASSLGHFSGANVLTF. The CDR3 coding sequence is TGTGCCAGCAGCTTAGGACATTTCTCTGGGGCCAACGTCCTGACTTTC.